This is a list of T cell receptor beta chains from one sample in a study of cytomegalovirus exposure and HLA in healthy donors. Only in-frame clones appear in the TCRdb table, and some are missing; sequencing was by immunoSEQ multiplex PCR. This table holds 80,000 to 100,000 clones, roughly 70% found once. The sample taken for sequencing was PBMCs. The source of these receptors is a man aged 45-60 years in good health and CMV-seronegative. CDR3s include the opening cysteine and the closing phenylalanine or tryptophan.

CDR3 length: 14; J gene: TRBJ2-2; V gene: TRBV11-2; CDR3 protein: CASSRDRLTGELFF
CDR3 length: 14; J gene: TRBJ2-7; V gene: TRBV6-1; CDR3 protein: CASNEGSGSYEQYF
CDR3 length: 16; J gene: TRBJ1-6; V gene: TRBV10-2; CDR3 protein: CASSESRGGFNSPLHF
CDR3 length: 17; J gene: TRBJ1-2; V gene: TRBV7-8; CDR3 protein: CASSPPEGQGANYGYTF
CDR3 length: 17; J gene: TRBJ2-7; V gene: TRBV5-1; CDR3 protein: CASSYGTSGRGSYEQYF
CDR3 length: 14; J gene: TRBJ1-2; V gene: TRBV10-1; CDR3 protein: CASSPGQANYGYTF
CDR3 length: 16; J gene: TRBJ2-6; V gene: TRBV4-1; CDR3 protein: CASSQVTASGANVLTF
CDR3 length: 16; J gene: TRBJ2-1; V gene: TRBV19; CDR3 protein: CASSIGPRSSYNEQFF
CDR3 length: 15; J gene: TRBJ2-1; V gene: TRBV7-9; CDR3 protein: CASNRDPGTTNEQFF
CDR3 length: 15; J gene: TRBJ1-6; V gene: TRBV6-1; CDR3 protein: CASSAGTGGGSPLHF
CDR3 length: 16; J gene: TRBJ2-2; V gene: TRBV5-1; CDR3 protein: CASSLLSGASTGELFF
CDR3 length: 14; J gene: TRBJ1-1; V gene: TRBV18; CDR3 protein: CASSQGIMNTEAFF
CDR3 length: 16; J gene: TRBJ2-3; V gene: TRBV9; CDR3 protein: CASSTQSGTDEDTQYF
CDR3 length: 15; J gene: TRBJ2-5; V gene: TRBV6-5; CDR3 protein: CASSYSAGWQETQYF
CDR3 length: 15; J gene: TRBJ2-1; V gene: TRBV6-5; CDR3 protein: CASRTLGTPPAEQFF
CDR3 length: 17; J gene: TRBJ1-2; V gene: TRBV9; CDR3 protein: CASSVTRGGIRNYGYTF
CDR3 length: 16; J gene: TRBJ1-4; V gene: TRBV7-9; CDR3 protein: CASSDPNRRENEKLFF
CDR3 length: 12; J gene: TRBJ2-7; V gene: TRBV5-4; CDR3 protein: CASSLSGYEQYF
CDR3 length: 14; J gene: TRBJ2-5; V gene: TRBV4-1; CDR3 protein: CASSLAGGDETQYF
CDR3 length: 16; J gene: TRBJ2-2; V gene: TRBV10-3; CDR3 protein: CAISGPAGGGTGELFF
CDR3 length: 15; J gene: TRBJ2-1; V gene: TRBV10-2; CDR3 protein: CASRVTGTIYNEQFF
CDR3 length: 12; J gene: TRBJ2-1; V gene: TRBV6-5; CDR3 protein: CASSQGAYEQFF
CDR3 length: 14; J gene: TRBJ1-4; V gene: TRBV28; CDR3 protein: CASSLGGSNEKLFF
CDR3 length: 14; J gene: TRBJ2-7; V gene: TRBV2; CDR3 protein: CASRPDRGNYEQYF
CDR3 length: 15; J gene: TRBJ1-3; V gene: TRBV7-9; CDR3 protein: CASSLGTGSGNTIYF
CDR3 length: 13; J gene: TRBJ1-1; V gene: TRBV29-1; CDR3 protein: CSVAGGGYTEAFF
CDR3 length: 14; J gene: TRBJ2-7; V gene: TRBV11-2; CDR3 protein: CASSSQAGAYEQYF
CDR3 length: 14; J gene: TRBJ2-3; V gene: TRBV2; CDR3 protein: CASTGSLIRDTQYF
CDR3 length: 14; J gene: TRBJ1-2; V gene: TRBV28; CDR3 protein: CASSFGDRGLGYTF